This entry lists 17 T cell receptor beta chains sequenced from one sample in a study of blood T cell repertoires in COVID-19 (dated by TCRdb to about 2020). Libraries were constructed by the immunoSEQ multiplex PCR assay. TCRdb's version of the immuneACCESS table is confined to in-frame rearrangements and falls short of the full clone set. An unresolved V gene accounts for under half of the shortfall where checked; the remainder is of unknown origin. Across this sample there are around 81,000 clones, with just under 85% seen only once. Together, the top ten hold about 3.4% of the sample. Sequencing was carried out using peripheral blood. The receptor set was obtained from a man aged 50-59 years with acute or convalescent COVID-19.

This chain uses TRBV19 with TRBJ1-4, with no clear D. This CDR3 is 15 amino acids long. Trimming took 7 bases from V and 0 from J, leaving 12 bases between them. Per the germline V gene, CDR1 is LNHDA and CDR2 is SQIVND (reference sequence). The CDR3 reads CASMRNPTTNEKLFF. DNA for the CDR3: TGTGCCAGTATGCGAAACCCTACAACTAATGAAAAACTGTTTTTT.

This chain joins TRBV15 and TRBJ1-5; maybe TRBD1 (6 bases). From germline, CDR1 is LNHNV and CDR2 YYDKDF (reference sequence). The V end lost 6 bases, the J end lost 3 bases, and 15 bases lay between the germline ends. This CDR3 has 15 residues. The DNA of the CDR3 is TGTGCCACCAGGGAGCAGGGGATCGACAATCAGCCCCAGCATTTT. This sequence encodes CATREQGIDNQPQHF.

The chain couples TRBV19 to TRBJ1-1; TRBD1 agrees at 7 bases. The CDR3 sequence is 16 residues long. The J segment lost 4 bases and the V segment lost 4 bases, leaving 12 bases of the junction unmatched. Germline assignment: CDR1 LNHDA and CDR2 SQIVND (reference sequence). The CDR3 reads CASSKGGGSWVTEAFF. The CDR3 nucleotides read TGTGCCAGTAGTAAAGGAGGGGGCAGTTGGGTCACTGAAGCTTTCTTT.

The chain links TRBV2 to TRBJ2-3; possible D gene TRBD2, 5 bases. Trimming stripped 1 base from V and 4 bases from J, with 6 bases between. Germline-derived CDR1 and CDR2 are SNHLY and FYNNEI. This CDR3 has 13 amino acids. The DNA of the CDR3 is TGTGCCAGCAGTGAAGGAGCGGCAGATACGCAGTATTTT. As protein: CASSEGAADTQYF.

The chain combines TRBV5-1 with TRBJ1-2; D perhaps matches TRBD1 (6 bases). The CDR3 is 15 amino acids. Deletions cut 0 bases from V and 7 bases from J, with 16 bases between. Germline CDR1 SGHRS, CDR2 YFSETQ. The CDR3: CASSLEGERYSGYTF. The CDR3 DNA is TGCGCCAGCAGCTTGGAGGGGGAGAGGTATTCTGGCTACACCTTC.

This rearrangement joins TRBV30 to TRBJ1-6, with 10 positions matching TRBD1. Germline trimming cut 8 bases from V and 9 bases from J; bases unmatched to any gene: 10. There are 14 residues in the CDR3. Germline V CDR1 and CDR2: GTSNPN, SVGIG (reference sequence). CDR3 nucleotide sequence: TGTGCCCTTCGTTTGGGGACAGGGGCTTCACCCCTCCACTTT. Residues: CALRLGTGASPLHF.

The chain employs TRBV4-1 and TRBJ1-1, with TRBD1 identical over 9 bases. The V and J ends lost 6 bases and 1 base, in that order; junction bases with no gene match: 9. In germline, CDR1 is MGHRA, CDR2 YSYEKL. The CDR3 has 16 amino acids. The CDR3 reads CASSRGQGGSNTEAFF. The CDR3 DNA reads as TGCGCCAGCAGTCGGGGACAGGGTGGCTCGAACACTGAAGCTTTCTTT.

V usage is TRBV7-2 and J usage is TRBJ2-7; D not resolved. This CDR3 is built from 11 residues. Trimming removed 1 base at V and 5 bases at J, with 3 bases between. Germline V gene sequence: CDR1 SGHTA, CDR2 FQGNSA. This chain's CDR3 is CASSLVNEQYF. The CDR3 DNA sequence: TGTGCCAGCAGCTTAGTCAACGAGCAGTACTTC.

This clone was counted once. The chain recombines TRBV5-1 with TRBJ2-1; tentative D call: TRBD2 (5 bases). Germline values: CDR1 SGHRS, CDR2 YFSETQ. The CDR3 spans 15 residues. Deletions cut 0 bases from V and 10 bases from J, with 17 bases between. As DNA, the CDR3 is TGCGCCAGCAGCTTGGCCGGAGGTTCGACGGGGGAGCAGTTCTTC. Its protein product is CASSLAGGSTGEQFF.

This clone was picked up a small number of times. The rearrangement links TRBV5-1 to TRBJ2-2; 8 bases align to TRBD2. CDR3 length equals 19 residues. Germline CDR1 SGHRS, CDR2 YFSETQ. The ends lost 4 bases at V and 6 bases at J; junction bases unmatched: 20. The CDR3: CASSHPPGGGTQVPGELFF. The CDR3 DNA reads TGCGCCAGCAGCCATCCCCCGGGGGGGGGCACTCAAGTACCCGGGGAGCTGTTTTTT.

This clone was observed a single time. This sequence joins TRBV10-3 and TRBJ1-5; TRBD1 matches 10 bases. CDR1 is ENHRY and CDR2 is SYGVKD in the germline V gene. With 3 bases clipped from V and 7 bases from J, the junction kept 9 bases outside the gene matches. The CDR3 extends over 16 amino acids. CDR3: CAISDQTGGGRQPQHF. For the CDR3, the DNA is TGTGCCATCAGTGACCAGACAGGGGGCGGGCGGCAGCCCCAGCATTTT.

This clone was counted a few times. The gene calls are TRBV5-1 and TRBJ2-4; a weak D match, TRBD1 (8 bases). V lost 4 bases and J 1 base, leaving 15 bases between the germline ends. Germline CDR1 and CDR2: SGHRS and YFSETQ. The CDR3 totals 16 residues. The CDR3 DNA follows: TGCGCCAGCAGCCCCTCACAGGGGGGGGCCAAAAACATTCAGTACTTC. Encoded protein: CASSPSQGGAKNIQYF. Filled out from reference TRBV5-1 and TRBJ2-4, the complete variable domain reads KAGVTQTPRYLIKTRGQQVTLSCSPISGHRSVSWYQQTPGQGLQFLFEYFSETQRNKGNFPGRFSGRQFSNSRSEMNVSTLELGDSALYLCASSPSQGGAKNIQYFGAGTRLSVL.

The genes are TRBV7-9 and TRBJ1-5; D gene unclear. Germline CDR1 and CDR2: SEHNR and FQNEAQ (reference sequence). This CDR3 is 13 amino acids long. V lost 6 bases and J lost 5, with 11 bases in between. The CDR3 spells CASSRIADQPQHF. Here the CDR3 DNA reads TGTGCCAGCAGTCGTATAGCGGATCAGCCCCAGCATTTT.

This CDR3 reads CASSPQKNTEAFF. The CDR3 nucleotides read TGTGCCAGCTCACCGCAGAAGAACACTGAAGCTTTCTTT. The chain links TRBV18 to TRBJ1-1; D is ambiguous. CDR1 and CDR2 (germline): KGHSH, LQKENI. V dropped 3 bases and J dropped 1 base, with 6 bases sitting between them. This CDR3 is 13 amino acids long.

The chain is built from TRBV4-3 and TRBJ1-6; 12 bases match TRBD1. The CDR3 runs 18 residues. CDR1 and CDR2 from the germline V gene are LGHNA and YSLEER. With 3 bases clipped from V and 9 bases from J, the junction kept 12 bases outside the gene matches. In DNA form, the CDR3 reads TGCGCCAGCAGCCAGGGCCGGGACAGGGGGCCCTGGGGTTCACCCCTCCACTTT. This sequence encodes CASSQGRDRGPWGSPLHF.

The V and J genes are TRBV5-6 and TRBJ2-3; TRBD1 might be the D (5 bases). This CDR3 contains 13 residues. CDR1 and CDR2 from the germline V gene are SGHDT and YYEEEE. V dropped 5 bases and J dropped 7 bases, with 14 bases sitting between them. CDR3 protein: CASSLRQPNTQYF. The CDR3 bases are TGTGCCAGCAGTCTGAGACAGCCAAATACGCAGTATTTT.

The CDR3 DNA sequence: TGTGCCAGTAGTATGGGGAGGGAATGGGAGACCCAGTACTTC. The encoded protein is CASSMGREWETQYF. V usage is TRBV19 and J usage is TRBJ2-5; 7 bases align to TRBD2. Germline V lookup: CDR1 LNHDA, CDR2 SQIVND (reference sequence). CDR3 length: 14 amino acids. Trimming cost V 3 bases and J 5 bases; bases outside gene matches: 6.